Detailed here is one T cell receptor beta chain. Antigen specificity is unknown. This sample stems from a study of identical twins. Each CDR3 protein gets one entry after TCRdb re-called the 5' RACE reads with MiXCR. The repertoire includes approximately 500,000 distinct CDR3 sequences, roughly a quarter of them detected once, and roughly 2.8% sits in the top ten. Study outcomes and limitations: Rather than following the same donors, the conclusions depended on cross-sectional statistical analysis.

CDR1 and CDR2 (germline): SEHNR, FQNEAQ (reference sequence). CDR3 size: 13 residues. The germline V and J ends were trimmed by 1 base and 1 base, with 4 bases remaining between them. This same sample was also part of a study on T cells expressing NK-cell markers. This second study notes: The study drew TCR beta repertoires from sorted CD3+CD56+NKG2C+, CD3+CD56+NKG2C- and CD3+CD56-NKG2C+ T cells. What restricted sorting to alpha-beta TCR T cells in several experiments was an anti-gamma-delta TCR antibody.

The gene calls are TRBV7-9 and TRBJ1-1; D call uncertain. The sequencing sample was made of CD4+ T cells sorted from blood. The clonotype was recovered from a young woman in good health. The CDR3 here is CASSLVKNTEAFF. CDR3 in DNA: TGTGCCAGCAGCTTAGTTAAGAACACTGAAGCTTTCTTT.